This TCR beta chain was obtained from a study of blood T cell repertoires in COVID-19. Study background: Acute-phase and convalescent COVID-19 samples originated in the United States, Italy and Spain. PBMCs, B-cell-depleted T cells, or T cells provided the cDNA or gDNA that made up the material.

The CDR3 has 12 amino acids. Germline CDR1 ENHRY, CDR2 SYGVKD. Trimming stripped 9 bases from V and 6 bases from J, with 12 bases between. Per the study methods: Reference gene primers were amplified, and this amplification served to estimate nucleated cell counts. The data were produced by immunoSEQ multiplex PCR, yet TCRdb's version contains in-frame clones alone and is incomplete. For V, J and clone size, that table is used; D and trimming come from the DNA. The data show about 97,000 clones, almost 80% seen once. Specimen: peripheral blood. The clonotype originates from a man aged 55 to 70 with active or convalescent COVID-19. The chain recombines TRBV10-3 with TRBJ2-1, with a tentative D call TRBD2 (6 bases). The DNA of the CDR3 is TGTGCCATAGAGGGAGCGGGCAATGAGCAGTTCTTC. Encoded protein: CAIEGAGNEQFF.